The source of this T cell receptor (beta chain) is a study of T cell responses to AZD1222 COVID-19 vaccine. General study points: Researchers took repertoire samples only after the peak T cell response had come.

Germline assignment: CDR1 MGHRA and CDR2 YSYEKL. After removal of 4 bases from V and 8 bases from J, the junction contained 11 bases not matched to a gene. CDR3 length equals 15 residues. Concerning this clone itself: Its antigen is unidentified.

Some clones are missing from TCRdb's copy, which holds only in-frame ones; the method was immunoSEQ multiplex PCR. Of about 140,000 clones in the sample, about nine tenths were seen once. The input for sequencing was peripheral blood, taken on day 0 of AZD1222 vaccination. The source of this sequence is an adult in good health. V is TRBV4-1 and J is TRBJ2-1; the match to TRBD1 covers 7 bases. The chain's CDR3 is CASSRQWDSNYEQFF. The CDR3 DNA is TGCGCCAGCAGCCGCCAATGGGACAGTAATTATGAGCAGTTCTTC.